These 5 T cell receptor beta chains were sequenced from one sample in a study of T cells in Graves' hyperthyroidism and ophthalmopathy. Researchers took RNA transcripts and amplified the TCR beta CDR3 regions from them. TCR CDR3 regions were first amplified by RT-PCR with HTBI primers. TCRdb reprocessed the multiplex PCR reads with MiXCR, giving one entry per CDR3 protein. The sample carries around 190,000 distinct CDR3 sequences, about 17% recorded once. Sequences were obtained from blood. The receptors derive from a woman in her 50s with Graves' hyperthyroidism.

This clonotype was found many times. The gene calls are TRBV5-1 and TRBJ1-1; D gene unclear. Germline assignment: CDR1 SGHRS and CDR2 YFSETQ. V lost 9 bases to trimming and J lost 8 bases, with 14 bases between them. This CDR3 comprises 11 residues. The CDR3 sequence: CAKPPAGEAFF. The CDR3 DNA follows: TGCGCCAAGCCCCCCGCGGGAGAAGCTTTCTTT.

In its sample, this clonotype was seen a few times. This sequence joins TRBV4-2 and TRBJ1-3, with TRBD1 matching over 7 bases. Trimming at V came to 1 base and at J to 5 bases, leaving 5 bases not matched to a gene. CDR3 length: 15 residues. CDR1 is LGHNA and CDR2 is YNFKEQ in the germline V gene. The CDR3 loop reads CASSQGQGSRNTIYF. CDR3 DNA sequence: TGTGCCAGCAGCCAAGGACAGGGTAGTCGAAACACCATATATTTT.

There are many counts of this clonotype. This chain uses TRBV2 with TRBJ2-5, with D tentatively TRBD1 or TRBD2 (5 bases each). Trimming shortened V by 4 bases and J by 8 bases, and 20 bases separated the two germline ends. Germline-derived CDR1 and CDR2 are SNHLY and FYNNEI. CDR3 size: 15 residues. As DNA, the CDR3 is TGTGCCAGCAGTGCAACGGGACCGATTATCACTACCCAGTACTTC. The encoded protein is CASSATGPIITTQYF.

This clonotype has ten or more counts. V usage is TRBV11-1 and J usage is TRBJ2-1; the match to TRBD1 covers 8 bases. The CDR3 length is 16 residues. The V gene end was trimmed by 4 bases and the J gene end by 7 bases; junction bases not matched to a gene: 12. Germline values: CDR1 SGHAT, CDR2 FQDESV (reference sequence). In nucleotides, the CDR3 is TGTGCCAGCAGCTCCCAGACTAATAACAGGGGGAATGAGCAGTTCTTC. Its translation: CASSSQTNNRGNEQFF.

This chain uses TRBV4-3 with TRBJ1-1; 9 bases fit TRBD1. Losses at the gene ends were 6 bases for V and 5 bases for J; bases not matched to a gene: 4. CDR1 LGHNA and CDR2 YSLEER come from the germline V gene. There are 13 residues in the CDR3. CDR3 DNA sequence: TGCGCCAGCAGTTATGACAGGGGGACTGAAGCTTTCTTT. Amino acid sequence: CASSYDRGTEAFF.